Listed below are T cell receptor beta chains from one sample, sequenced in a study of cytomegalovirus exposure and HLA in healthy donors. Only in-frame clones appear in the TCRdb table, and some are missing; sequencing was by immunoSEQ multiplex PCR. The table has some 130,000 clones, 70% to 80% seen once. Sequencing input: PBMCs. The receptors stem from a man aged 18-30 years in good health and CMV-seronegative. Both conserved end residues are part of each CDR3.

cdr3_length	v_call	j_call	cdr3_aa
15	TRBV27	TRBJ2-7	CASSSIAGGANEQYF
15	TRBV6-6	TRBJ2-1	CASVRVQGDRNEQFF
20	TRBV5-8	TRBJ1-6	CASSDPGGIGLLSYNSPLHF
15	TRBV28	TRBJ1-5	CASSTTGGSNQPQHF
17	TRBV11-2	TRBJ2-4	CASSPLRLGDRKNIQYF
14	TRBV18	TRBJ1-1	CASSPRGGNTEAFF
13	TRBV5-4	TRBJ1-2	CASRIDSNYGYTF
15	TRBV4-1	TRBJ1-4	CASTPSGRINEKLFF
15	TRBV7-2	TRBJ2-1	CASSLGGGRADEQFF
17	TRBV19	TRBJ2-3	CASSAGLAKGTTDTQYF
15	TRBV9	TRBJ1-1	CASSSPDRGLTEAFF
16	TRBV4-1	TRBJ1-2	CASSLSPLRGREGYTF
15	TRBV4-3	TRBJ2-7	CASSQELEGHTEQYF
15	TRBV23-1	TRBJ1-4	CASSHTDRGNEKLFF